These 18 T cell receptor beta chains were sequenced from one sample in a study of blood T cell repertoires in COVID-19. Sequencing used immunoSEQ multiplex PCR; TCRdb keeps in-frame clones, though not all of them. In the table there are 120,000 or so clones, about four fifths of which are singletons. Sequencing was performed on peripheral blood. These receptors were collected from a man aged 25 to 45 with COVID-19, enrolled during active disease.

This clone was observed a few times. The chain joins TRBV4-3 to TRBJ2-5; D possibly corresponds to TRBD2 (6 bases). In germline, CDR1 is LGHNA, CDR2 YSLEER. The CDR3 totals 16 residues. Trimming shortened V by 1 base and J by 7 bases, and 19 bases separated the two germline ends. The CDR3 DNA reads TGCGCCAGCAGCCAAGGCGCGGGACCGATAGAAGCGACCCAGTACTTC. This encodes CASSQGAGPIEATQYF.

The V and J genes are TRBV11-1 and TRBJ2-1, with 8 bases that match TRBD1. This CDR3 has 16 amino acids. Unmatched junction bases numbered 12, after V lost 5 bases and J lost 6 bases. Germline-derived CDR1 and CDR2 are SGHAT and FQDESV (reference sequence). This CDR3 is CASSVVTTGGFNEQFF. CDR3 bases: TGTGCCAGCAGCGTAGTAACAACAGGGGGGTTCAATGAGCAGTTCTTC.

This rearrangement joins TRBV9 to TRBJ1-5, with a possible D match to TRBD1 (6 bases). The V end lost 2 bases, the J end lost 4 bases, and 25 bases lay between the germline ends. Germline CDR1 and CDR2: SGDLS and YYNGEE. The CDR3 runs 19 residues. The CDR3 sequence is CASSVLFLGGLGGNQPQHF. The DNA of the CDR3 is TGTGCCAGCAGCGTCCTCTTCTTGGGGGGGCTGGGGGGTAATCAGCCCCAGCATTTT.

The genes are TRBV9 and TRBJ2-7; no definite D call. Germline CDR1 is SGDLS and CDR2 is YYNGEE. The CDR3 has 14 amino acids. V was shortened by 4 bases and J by 6 bases, with 17 bases between the two germline ends. The CDR3 DNA is TGTGCCAGCAGCCCCCACCCTCAGTTTATCGAGCAGTACTTC. This codes for CASSPHPQFIEQYF.

This clone was seen just once. This chain joins TRBV19 and TRBJ2-7; 8 bases agree with TRBD1. The CDR3 is made up of 13 amino acids. Germline V gene sequence: CDR1 LNHDA, CDR2 SQIVND (reference sequence). After removal of 6 bases from V and 2 bases from J, the junction contained 3 bases not matched to a gene. The DNA for the CDR3 is TGTGCCAGTAGCCCGGGACAGGCCTACGAGCAGTACTTC. Protein: CASSPGQAYEQYF.

The table lists this clone with a count of one. V is TRBV6-1 and J is TRBJ2-4; D ambiguous. CDR1 is MNHNS, CDR2 SASEGT, per germline. CDR3 size: 15 residues. V was shortened by 1 base and J by 3 bases, with 10 bases between the two germline ends. The CDR3 DNA reads TGTGCCAGCAGTGAAGGCGACAAAAGCAAAAACATTCAGTACTTC. Translation: CASSEGDKSKNIQYF.

Written as DNA, the CDR3 is TGTGCCTGGAGTGTATTCGCCTACGAGCAGTACTTC. It specifies CAWSVFAYEQYF. The J gene is TRBJ2-7, the V gene TRBV30; D unclear. The V gene lost 0 bases and the J gene lost 2 bases, with 5 bases spanning the gap. The CDR3 spans 12 residues. CDR1 GTSNPN and CDR2 SVGIG come from the germline V gene (reference sequence). Full variable domain (missing parts from reference TRBV30 and TRBJ2-7): SQTIHQWPATLVQPVGSPLSLECTVEGTSNPNLYWYRQAAGRGLQLLFYSVGIGQISSEVPQNLSASRPQDRQFILSSKKLLLSDSGFYLCAWSVFAYEQYFGPGTRLTVT.

Only a few counts were recorded for this clone. The genes are TRBV11-1 and TRBJ2-5, with 8 bases lining up with TRBD1. Germline CDR1 is SGHAT and CDR2 is FQDESV (reference sequence). With V trimmed by 4 bases and J by 5 bases, 6 bases remained unmatched. This CDR3 has 14 residues. The CDR3 bases are TGTGCCAGCAGCTCGACAGGGGTCGGGGAGACCCAGTACTTC. Translated, it gives CASSSTGVGETQYF.

The chain employs TRBV6-5 and TRBJ1-1; 8 nucleotides agree with TRBD1. Germline CDR1 is MNHEY and CDR2 is SVGAGI. V trimming: 4 bases; J trimming: 5 bases; junction bases outside the gene matches: 12. CDR3 length: 16 amino acids. CDR3 region: CASSSTYRDRITEAFF. For the CDR3, the DNA is TGTGCCAGCAGTTCCACATACCGGGACAGGATAACTGAAGCTTTCTTT.

The chain carries TRBV20-1 and TRBJ2-1; D may be TRBD2 (5 bases). This CDR3 has 15 amino acids. The germline V and J ends were trimmed by 3 bases and 0 bases, with 12 bases remaining between them. Germline V gives CDR1 DFQATT, CDR2 SNEGSKA (reference sequence). Here the CDR3 DNA reads TGCAGTGCTAGTCTAGCTGAGAGCTCCTACAATGAGCAGTTCTTC. Translating it yields CSASLAESSYNEQFF.

CDR3 nucleotides: TGCGCCAGCAGCTTGTCTTCTTTGGTCACCAATCCGGCCCAGTACTTC. Its translation: CASSLSSLVTNPAQYF. V gene TRBV5-1 combines with J gene TRBJ2-5; D call uncertain. Trimming pared 1 base from V and 9 bases from J, leaving 22 bases between. Per germline, CDR1 SGHRS and CDR2 YFSETQ. This CDR3 contains 16 residues.

This chain joins TRBV2 and TRBJ1-1; a possible D gene is TRBD1 (6 bases). This CDR3 is 13 amino acids long. V was trimmed by 3 bases and J by 4 bases, leaving 9 bases between them. Germline-derived CDR1 and CDR2 are SNHLY and FYNNEI. The CDR3 is CASSDRGFTEAFF. The CDR3 DNA sequence: TGTGCCAGCAGTGACAGGGGCTTCACTGAAGCTTTCTTT.

Regarding this clone: This may be a read error: a much more frequent sequence differs by one nucleotide. The genes are TRBV4-2 and TRBJ2-7; the match to TRBD2 covers 9 bases. Germline lookup yields CDR1 LGHNA and CDR2 YNFKEQ. The CDR3 has 15 residues. DNA of the CDR3: TGTGCCAACAGCCAAGAGGCGGGGGGGCCGTCCGAGCAGTACTTC. The encoded protein is CANSQEAGGPSEQYF.

The chain combines TRBV2 with TRBJ1-5; 7 bases align to TRBD1. Germline V gene lookup returns CDR1 SNHLY and CDR2 FYNNEI. CDR3 length: 15 amino acids. The trim removed 4 bases at V and 1 base at J, leaving 4 bases unmatched. The CDR3 here is CASSVATGSNQPQHF. The DNA of the CDR3 is TGTGCCAGCAGTGTTGCGACAGGGAGCAATCAGCCCCAGCATTTT.

The V and J genes are TRBV30 and TRBJ2-2, with TRBD1 matching over 9 bases. With 8 bases clipped from V and 2 bases from J, the junction kept 9 bases outside the gene matches. This CDR3 region has 15 residues. The germline gives CDR1 GTSNPN, CDR2 SVGIG (reference sequence). The CDR3 nucleotides read TGTGCCGGAGACAGGGGGGAGATTAACACCGGGGAGCTGTTTTTT. Its protein product is CAGDRGEINTGELFF.

The rearrangement uses TRBV12-5 and TRBJ2-3; 7 bases fit TRBD2. Trimming took 6 bases from V and 4 from J; bases not matched to a gene: 13. This CDR3 has 16 residues. CDR1 and CDR2 (germline): LGHNT, FRNRAP. CDR3 protein: CASGGPSGDLSDTQYF. The CDR3 coding sequence is TGTGCTAGTGGAGGCCCGAGCGGGGACCTGTCAGATACGCAGTATTTT. Full variable domain (missing parts from reference TRBV12-5 and TRBJ2-3): DARVTQTPRHKVTEMGQEVTMRCQPILGHNTVFWYRQTMMQGLELLAYFRNRAPLDDSGMPKDRFSAEMPDATLATLKIQPSEPRDSAVYFCASGGPSGDLSDTQYFGPGTRLTVL.

The chain joins TRBV29-1 to TRBJ1-1; 8 nucleotides line up with TRBD1. The V gene's germline CDR1 is SQVTM and CDR2 ANQGSEA. This CDR3 comprises 14 residues. The V and J ends lost 6 bases and 1 base, in that order; junction bases with no gene match: 7. In nucleotides, the CDR3 is TGCAGCGTCTATCAAGACAGGGGGAACACTGAAGCTTTCTTT. This codes for CSVYQDRGNTEAFF.

The V and J genes are TRBV19 and TRBJ1-5; D gene unclear. The V and J ends lost 5 bases and 4 bases respectively, with 15 bases between them. Germline V gene lookup returns CDR1 LNHDA and CDR2 SQIVND (reference sequence). This CDR3 has 15 amino acids. CDR3 nucleotide sequence: TGTGCCAGTAGTCCCGAGCGGATCGTTAATCAGCCCCAGCATTTT. Amino acid sequence: CASSPERIVNQPQHF.